Presented here are 16 T cell receptor beta chains from one specimen sequenced in a study of cytomegalovirus exposure and HLA in healthy donors. Clones were sequenced by immunoSEQ multiplex PCR, and TCRdb holds only the in-frame ones, with some missing. The sample records fewer than 100,000 clones, roughly 90% being singletons. The source material was PBMCs. Every receptor here comes from a man between 25 and 39 years old in good health and CMV-seronegative.

The V call is TRBV28, the J call TRBJ2-1; D unclear. The CDR3 covers 15 residues. V lost 2 bases and J 10 bases, leaving 18 bases between the germline ends. Germline V lookup: CDR1 MDHEN, CDR2 SYDVKM. CDR3 coding DNA: TGTGCCAGCAGTTTAGCCCTCTCTGGAGCCGGCGAGCAGTTCTTC. As protein: CASSLALSGAGEQFF.

CDR3 protein: CATSRDRGLDTQYF. For the CDR3, the DNA is TGTGCCACCAGCAGAGACAGGGGGCTGGATACGCAGTATTTT. The genes are TRBV15 and TRBJ2-3, with 8 bases aligning to TRBD1. CDR1 and CDR2 (germline): LNHNV, YYDKDF (reference sequence). The V and J ends lost 0 bases and 6 bases, in that order; junction bases with no gene match: 2. The CDR3 runs 14 residues.

This chain joins TRBV11-2 and TRBJ2-3; the D gene is possibly TRBD2 (6 bases). V dropped 5 bases and J dropped 2 bases, with 8 bases sitting between them. Germline V CDR1 and CDR2: SGHAT, FQNNGV. CDR3 size: 13 residues. CDR3 amino acids: CASSRDFTDTQYF. DNA of the CDR3: TGTGCCAGCAGCCGGGACTTCACAGATACGCAGTATTTT.

J is TRBJ2-7 and V is TRBV25-1; D is possibly TRBD1 (5 bases). The CDR3 is made up of 13 amino acids. The ends were cut back, 4 bases at V and 3 bases at J, with 10 bases in the middle. CDR1 MGHDK and CDR2 SYGVNS come from the germline V gene. This chain's CDR3 is CASSAQGIYEQYF. CDR3 bases: TGTGCCAGCAGTGCCCAGGGTATCTACGAGCAGTACTTC.

This clone came up a few times. V usage is TRBV20-1 and J usage is TRBJ1-1; 9 bases fit TRBD1. Germline CDR1 and CDR2: DFQATT and SNEGSKA (reference sequence). With 3 bases clipped from V and 7 bases from J, the junction kept 0 bases outside the gene matches. The CDR3 contains 11 residues. CDR3 nucleotides: TGCAGTGCTAGGGGACAGGGTGAAGCTTTCTTT. Protein product: CSARGQGEAFF.

A single count supports this clone. J is TRBJ2-1 and V is TRBV6-1; a weak D match, TRBD2 (6 bases). Germline V gives CDR1 MNHNS, CDR2 SASEGT. V was cut by 4 bases and J by 3 bases, with 13 bases left in between. The CDR3 has 15 residues. CDR3 residues: CASSAGIAVYNEQFF. CDR3 nucleotides: TGTGCCAGCAGTGCAGGTATAGCGGTCTACAATGAGCAGTTCTTC.

The chain carries TRBV6-1 and TRBJ1-2, with a weak D call TRBD1 (5 bases). This CDR3 region has 15 residues. CDR1 MNHNS and CDR2 SASEGT come from the germline V gene. V was clipped by 0 bases and J by 8 bases, with 16 bases between them. Written as DNA, the CDR3 is TGTGCCAGCAGTGAAGCGCTTCAGGGTTTGAGGGGCTACACCTTC. Translating gives CASSEALQGLRGYTF.

The chain employs TRBV19 and TRBJ2-1, with a possible D match to TRBD2 (5 bases). Between the trimmed V and J ends, which lost 5 bases and 0 bases, there was a span of 14 bases. Per the germline V gene, CDR1 is LNHDA and CDR2 is SQIVND (reference sequence). The CDR3 sequence is 16 residues long. The CDR3 here is CASSSPGGSSYNEQFF. The CDR3 nucleotides are TGTGCCAGTAGTTCTCCCGGAGGAAGCTCCTACAATGAGCAGTTCTTC.

This chain joins TRBV4-2 and TRBJ1-2, with D tentatively TRBD1 (6 bases). The CDR3 consists of 14 residues. CDR1 and CDR2 (germline): LGHNA, YNFKEQ. V was trimmed by 4 bases and J by 6 bases, leaving 15 bases between them. The CDR3 DNA sequence: TGTGCCAGCAGCCCCAGCGCAGGGGCCAATGGCTACACCTTC. Translation: CASSPSAGANGYTF.

J is TRBJ2-5 and V is TRBV11-2, with D maybe TRBD1 (6 bases). Germline V gives CDR1 SGHAT, CDR2 FQNNGV. The CDR3 runs 14 residues. The V end was cut by 4 bases, the J end by 5 bases, with 14 bases between. CDR3 nucleotide sequence: TGTGCCAGCAGCTCGGGACCGAGGGGGGAGACCCAGTACTTC. Its protein is CASSSGPRGETQYF.

This clone has more than one count but fewer than ten. The chain couples TRBV11-2 to TRBJ2-7, with TRBD1 matching 7 bases. The junction had 4 bases not matched to a gene; V was cut back by 10 bases and J by 1 base. Germline CDR1 is SGHAT and CDR2 is FQNNGV. The CDR3 sequence is 12 residues long. This chain's CDR3 is CATSGGSYEQYF. CDR3 DNA: TGTGCCACCTCAGGGGGTTCCTACGAGCAGTACTTC.

This chain joins TRBV5-1 and TRBJ1-1, with D possibly being TRBD1 (5 bases). Germline V gene lookup returns CDR1 SGHRS and CDR2 YFSETQ. This CDR3 region has 14 residues. Trimming pared 4 bases from V and 5 bases from J, leaving 15 bases between. Here the CDR3 DNA reads TGCGCCAGCAGCGGGGGAGGGGTCTATACTGAAGCTTTCTTT. Its translation: CASSGGGVYTEAFF.

V gene TRBV2 combines with J gene TRBJ1-5; the match to TRBD1 covers 9 bases. Germline values: CDR1 SNHLY, CDR2 FYNNEI. The CDR3 has 15 amino acids. Trimming took 7 bases from V and 5 from J; bases not matched to a gene: 9. CDR3 amino acids: CASTVGQGQDQPQHF. In nucleotides, the CDR3 is TGTGCCAGCACAGTGGGACAGGGACAGGATCAGCCCCAGCATTTT.

In this sample, this clone turned up once. The DNA for the CDR3 is TGTGCCAGCAGAAGCACAGGGGGCACTGAAGCTTTCTTT. The encoded protein is CASRSTGGTEAFF. This sequence joins TRBV7-9 and TRBJ1-1, with TRBD1 identical over 8 bases. J was trimmed by 4 bases and V by 6 bases; bases with no gene match: 4. CDR3 size: 13 residues. Germline values: CDR1 SEHNR, CDR2 FQNEAQ (reference sequence). The full variable domain, with the rest looked up from reference TRBV7-9 and TRBJ1-1, is DTGVSQNPRHKITKRGQNVTFRCDPISEHNRLYWYRQTLGQGPEFLTYFQNEAQLEKSRLLSDRFSAERPKGSFSTLEIQRTEQGDSAMYLCASRSTGGTEAFFGQGTRLTVV.

The V gene is TRBV6-6, the J gene TRBJ1-5; D is unresolved. The germline V gene has CDR1 MNHNY and CDR2 SVGAGI (reference sequence). This CDR3 contains 13 residues. V gave up 5 bases and J gave up 3 bases, with 8 bases separating them. The CDR3 DNA sequence: TGTGCCAGCAGTGCGACTATCAATCAGCCCCAGCATTTT. Protein sequence: CASSATINQPQHF.

The V gene is TRBV28, the J gene TRBJ2-2, with TRBD1 as a possible D gene (6 bases). CDR3 length: 16 residues. Germline CDR1 MDHEN, CDR2 SYDVKM. V gave up 6 bases and J gave up 0 bases, with 14 bases separating them. CDR3 loop: CASSEVGGTNTGELFF. In nucleotides, the CDR3 is TGTGCCAGCAGCGAGGTTGGGGGCACGAACACCGGGGAGCTGTTTTTT.